The text below deals with one TCR beta chain. What it binds is not known. Using immunoSEQ multiplex PCR, the repertoire was profiled, and TCRdb retains in-frame clones only, with some absent. This sample has about 85,000 clones; less than 90% occur once, and the top ten carry 17%. This sample is drawn from a study of graft-versus-host responses after intestinal transplantation. Study conclusions and caveats: GvH clones detected in recipient marrow included some appearing first in ileum or blood.

The J segment lost 8 bases and the V segment lost 0 bases, leaving 6 bases of the junction unmatched. Germline assignment: CDR1 WNHNN and CDR2 SYGVQD (reference sequence). The CDR3 runs to 15 residues. The sequence came from a human donor who received an intestinal transplant. The chain combines TRBV10-1 with TRBJ1-2; 10 bases agree with TRBD1. The sample was unstimulated CD8+ T cells sorted from spleen or lymph node cells, taken before intestinal transplant. CDR3 loop: CASSESDRGSCGYTF. The CDR3 DNA reads as TGCGCCAGCAGTGAGTCGGACAGGGGGAGTTGCGGCTACACCTTC.